This T cell receptor beta chain was observed in a study of T cells after yellow fever vaccination. Trimming shortened V by 0 bases and J by 8 bases, and 14 bases separated the two germline ends. Germline V lookup: CDR1 LGHNA, CDR2 YNFKEQ. CDR3 length: 15 amino acids. Using its own MiXCR run on the 5' RACE reads, TCRdb lists one record per CDR3 protein. The data hold 90,000 to 130,000 distinct CDR3 sequences, with roughly 8.4% observed a single time. This chain uses TRBV4-2 with TRBJ1-5; TRBD1 might be the D (5 bases). The sample was CD8+ T cells sorted from PBMCs, taken 45 days after the yellow fever booster vaccination. The receptor was derived from a man in his thirties or forties who received the YFV17D yellow fever vaccine. DNA for the CDR3: TGTGCCAGCAGCCAAGAGGAGGGGCAGGTTGAGCCCCAGCATTTT. Encoded protein: CASSQEEGQVEPQHF.